This TCR beta chain is from a study of blood T cells in healthy people across ages (dated by TCRdb to between 2015 and 2017). Background for the entire study: In model experiments, template switching captured roughly one uniquely barcoded TCR beta cDNA molecule for every two T cells. To avoid experimental bias, donors of different ages were spread randomly across the sequencing lanes. Four age groups were formed from the donors: young (average approximately 17 years), middle-aged (roughly 38), aged (62) and long-lived (around 80). Using the same blood draw, the study looked at two additional independent replicas of 1 million unique cDNA reads for two donors, one aged 18 to 29 and the other aged 80 or older. To track age-related changes in TCR beta repertoire diversity, the study relied on deep sequencing normalized with unique cDNA molecular identifiers. Beyond this particular receptor, the publication reports: Since profiling was done on bulk unsorted PBMCs, naive and antigen-experienced compartments could not be conclusively compared. Estimates of total diversity from one million sequenced T cells were regarded as lower bounds and underestimates. Observed TCR beta diversity correlated strongly with the percentage of naive T cells measured by flow cytometry. Because donor CMV infection status was unknown, age-related changes in expanded clonotypes were potentially confounded. Compared with the aged group, more naive CD4+ T cells, fewer expanded clones and increased TCR diversity were shown by the long-lived group, suggesting age selection. As age increased, observed TCR beta diversity per million T cells dropped in a roughly linear way, and a significant reduction was already evident by age about 40.

The 40 or so donors, aged roughly 6 to 100 years, were systemically healthy Caucasian individuals from Russia. Each donor gave 9.5 to 10 milliliters of peripheral blood, drawn into EDTA-treated Vacutainer tubes. Ficoll-Paque density-gradient centrifugation was used to isolate PBMCs, with at least 6.5 million per sample. Trizol reagent was used to extract total RNA from PBMCs, with at least 6 micrograms per sample. For every donor, an aliquot of PBMCs went through flow cytometry to measure the percentages of naive CD45RAhigh/CD27high T cells. At the junction V is shortened by 4 bases and J by 6 bases, with 10 bases in between. Including the terminal cysteine and phenylalanine, the CDR3 comprises 12 residues. The entry retains the CDR3 DNA only, 36 bases that are in frame from base 1. CDR1 and CDR2 were assigned from the germline V gene as SGHVS and FNYEAQ. This clonotype was seen a few times. Its antigen remains undetermined. No base quality values were provided; no much bigger clone lies one nucleotide off.

Libraries were built with 5' RACE. The data were produced on an Illumina HiSeq 2500. A second 7 to 11 cycle PCR used a sample-barcoded 5' primer and a J-beta primer mix. A template-switch 5' adaptor carrying 12 random nucleotides introduced a unique molecular identifier onto each TCR beta cDNA molecule. At least 2.5 million CDR3-containing paired-end reads were obtained from each sample. All of the RNA was converted into first-strand cDNA using the Mint cDNA synthesis kit, with a TRBC-specific oligonucleotide serving as the primer. Following uracil-DNA glycosylase treatment, all cDNA underwent a first 18-cycle PCR with the universal primers M1SS and BC2_uni_R. Per the source publication's procedure: For normalization, 1 million high-quality reads, each with a distinct molecular identifier, were randomly selected from each sample. Instead of being binned into consensus sequences, reads with shared molecular identifiers were discarded. MiTCR, with a Q25 quality threshold and the strictest error-elimination algorithm, was used for CDR3 identification, clonotype clustering and error correction. A nonparametric unseen species model with Euler transformation was used to estimate lower-bound total TCR beta diversity. The public reads were run again by TCRdb, first through fastp at Q25 and then through MiXCR, and only productive beta chains were kept. Entries that share a CDR3 protein sequence are merged under the most common genes and DNA. The V and J calls and clone size come from TCRdb's table, not from the authors' own analysis. In this sample the table shows fewer than 800,000 distinct CDR3 sequences, approximately 21% of which occur a single time. The top ten clonotypes cover approximately 3.7% of the sample.

The source of this sequence is a man in his sixties or seventies in good health. The sample was blood. This chain is built from TRBV7-6 and TRBJ2-7, with no reliable assignment of the D segment. The CDR3 here reads CASSSHPLEQYF. The DNA is TGTGCCAGCAGCTCACACCCCCTCGAGCAGTACTTC.